What follows is one TCR beta chain and its context. TCRdb analysed the 5' RACE reads with MiXCR anew, one entry per CDR3 protein. The sample has around 80,000 distinct CDR3 sequences; approximately 13% are singletons. These data originate in a study of early T cells in non-severe SARS-CoV-2 infection. Per the germline V gene, CDR1 is SNHLY and CDR2 is FYNNEI. Trimming at V came to 5 bases and at J to 15 bases, leaving 7 bases not matched to a gene. The CDR3 runs 12 residues. The chain has TRBV2 and TRBJ2-3, with 11 bases aligning to TRBD2. The sequenced sample consisted of whole blood. The receptor was isolated from an adult who was a healthcare worker with PCR-confirmed SARS-CoV-2 infection or an uninfected control (not recorded which). Written as DNA, the CDR3 is TGTGCCAGCAGTACAATAGCGGGGGGGCCATATTTT. Encoded protein: CASSTIAGGPYF.